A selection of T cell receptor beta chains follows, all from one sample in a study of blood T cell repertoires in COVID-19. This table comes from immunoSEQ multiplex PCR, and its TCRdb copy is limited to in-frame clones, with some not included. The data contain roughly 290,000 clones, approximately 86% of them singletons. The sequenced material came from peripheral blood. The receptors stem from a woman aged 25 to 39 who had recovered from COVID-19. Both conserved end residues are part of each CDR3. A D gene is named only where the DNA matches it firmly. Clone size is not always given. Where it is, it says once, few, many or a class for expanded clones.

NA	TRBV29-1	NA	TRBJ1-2	CSTGEASNYGYTF	TGCAGCACTGGGGAGGCTTCTAACTATGGCTACACCTTC
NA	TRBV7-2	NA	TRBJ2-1	CASSASTRFSNEQFF	TGTGCCAGCAGCGCCTCGACTAGATTTTCCAATGAGCAGTTCTTC
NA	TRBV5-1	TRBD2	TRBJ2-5	CATKGGSGTQETQYF	TGCGCCACTAAAGGGGGTAGCGGGACCCAAGAGACCCAGTACTTC
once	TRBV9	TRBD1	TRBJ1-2	CASSTPEDRGFGYTF	TGTGCCAGCAGCACCCCGGAAGACAGGGGATTTGGCTACACCTTC
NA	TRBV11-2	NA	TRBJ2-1	CASSLGTLNEQFF	TGTGCCAGCAGCCTCGGGACTCTCAATGAGCAGTTCTTC
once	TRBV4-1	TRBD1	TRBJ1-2	CASSLDRVGHYGYTF	TGCGCCAGCAGCCTGGACAGGGTCGGTCACTATGGCTACACCTTC
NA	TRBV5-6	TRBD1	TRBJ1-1	CASSLVRDSPSNTEAFF	TGTGCCAGCAGCTTGGTAAGGGACAGCCCATCGAACACTGAAGCTTTCTTT
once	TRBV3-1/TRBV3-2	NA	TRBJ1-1	CASSQELGGEAFF	TGTGCCAGCAGCCAAGAATTGGGCGGGGAAGCTTTCTTT
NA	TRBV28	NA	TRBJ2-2	CASASGTKNTGELFF	TGTGCCAGCGCCTCCGGGACAAAGAACACCGGGGAGCTGTTTTTT
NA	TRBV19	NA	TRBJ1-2	CASSSTRAANYGYTF	TGTGCCAGTAGTAGTACCAGGGCGGCTAACTATGGCTACACCTTC
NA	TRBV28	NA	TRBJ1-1	CASSYAGITSNTEAFF	TGTGCCAGCAGTTACGCAGGGATCACCAGCAACACTGAAGCTTTCTTT
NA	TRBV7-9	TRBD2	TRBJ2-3	CASSPSSGGAADTQYF	TGTGCCAGCAGCCCAAGTAGCGGGGGGGCCGCAGATACGCAGTATTTT
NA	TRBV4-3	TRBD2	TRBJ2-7	CASSQVLAATYEQYF	TGCGCCAGCAGCCAAGTGCTAGCGGCTACCTACGAGCAGTACTTC
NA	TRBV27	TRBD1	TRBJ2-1	CASSSPGQGYNEQFF	TGTGCCAGCAGTTCCCCGGGACAGGGGTACAATGAGCAGTTCTTC
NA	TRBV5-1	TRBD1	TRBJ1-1	CASGQGAMNTEAFF	TGCGCCAGCGGGCAGGGGGCGATGAACACTGAAGCTTTCTTT
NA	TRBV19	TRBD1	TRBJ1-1	CATMPGDRNTEAFF	TGTGCCACCATGCCAGGGGACAGGAACACTGAAGCTTTCTTT
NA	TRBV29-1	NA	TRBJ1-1	CSVKTIQGNTEAFF	TGCAGCGTTAAGACCATACAGGGGAACACTGAAGCTTTCTTT
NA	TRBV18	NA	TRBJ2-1	CASSPGADTYNEQFF	TGTGCCAGCTCACCTGGTGCTGACACCTACAATGAGCAGTTCTTC
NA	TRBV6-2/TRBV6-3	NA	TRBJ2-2	CASSSSPGSTGELFF	TGTGCCAGCAGTTCCTCCCCGGGTTCCACCGGGGAGCTGTTTTTT
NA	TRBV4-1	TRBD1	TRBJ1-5	CASSQAPGQGNQPQHF	TGCGCCAGCAGCCAAGCCCCGGGACAGGGAAATCAGCCCCAGCATTTT
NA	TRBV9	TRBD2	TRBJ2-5	CASSVGPSGGQETQYF	TGTGCCAGCAGCGTAGGCCCTAGCGGGGGACAAGAGACCCAGTACTTC
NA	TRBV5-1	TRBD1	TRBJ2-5	CASSALGTVQETQYF	TGCGCCAGCAGCGCACTCGGGACAGTCCAAGAGACCCAGTACTTC
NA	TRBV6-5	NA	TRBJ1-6	CASSYDSNSPLHF	TGTGCCAGCAGTTACGACAGTAATTCACCCCTCCACTTT
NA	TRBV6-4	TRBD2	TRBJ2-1	CASSVTGGRGEQFF	TGTGCCAGCAGTGTGACGGGAGGGCGGGGTGAGCAGTTCTTC
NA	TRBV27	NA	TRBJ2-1	CASSLVFQGINEQFF	TGTGCCAGCAGTTTGGTGTTTCAGGGGATCAATGAGCAGTTCTTC
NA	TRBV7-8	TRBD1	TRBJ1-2	CASSPDRVDYGYTF	TGTGCCAGCAGCCCAGACAGGGTGGACTATGGCTACACCTTC
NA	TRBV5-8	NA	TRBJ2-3	CASSLGATIPDTQYF	TGTGCCAGCAGCTTGGGGGCTACAATCCCAGATACGCAGTATTTT
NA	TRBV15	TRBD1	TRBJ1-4	CATSGRQGAVDEKLFF	TGTGCCACCAGCGGGAGACAGGGGGCTGTAGATGAAAAACTGTTTTTT
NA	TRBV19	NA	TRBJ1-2	CASSALVEGYGYTF	TGTGCCAGTAGCGCCCTTGTGGAGGGCTATGGCTACACCTTC
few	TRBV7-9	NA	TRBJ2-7	CASSRPVGAYEQYF	TGTGCCAGCAGCCGACCGGTCGGGGCCTACGAGCAGTACTTC
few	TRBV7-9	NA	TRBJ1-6	CASSQTAGVSPLHF	TGTGCCAGCAGCCAAACGGCAGGGGTTTCACCCCTCCACTTT
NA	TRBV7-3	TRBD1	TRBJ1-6	CASSKDRDSPLHF	TGTGCCAGCAGCAAGGACAGGGACTCACCCCTCCACTTT
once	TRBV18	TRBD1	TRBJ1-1	CASSPGQGRLNTEAFF	TGTGCCAGCTCACCGGGACAGGGCCGATTGAACACTGAAGCTTTCTTT
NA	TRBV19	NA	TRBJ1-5	CASNLSGGGNQPQHF	TGTGCCAGTAATCTATCGGGTGGAGGCAATCAGCCCCAGCATTTT
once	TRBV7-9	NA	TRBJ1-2	CASSFGSAGYGYTF	TGTGCCAGCAGCTTTGGTTCAGCGGGCTATGGCTACACCTTC
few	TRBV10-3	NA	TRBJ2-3	CAISGGEPGTDTQYF	TGTGCCATCAGTGGTGGTGAGCCCGGCACAGATACGCAGTATTTT
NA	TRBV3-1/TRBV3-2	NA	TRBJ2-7	CASSQDSCGGYEQYF	TGTGCCAGCAGCCAAGACTCCTGTGGCGGCTACGAGCAGTACTTC
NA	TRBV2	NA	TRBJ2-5	CASYKTRSTETQYF	TGTGCCAGCTACAAGACTAGATCTACGGAGACCCAGTACTTC
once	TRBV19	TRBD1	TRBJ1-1	CASSIRTGRNTEAFF	TGTGCCAGTAGTATTAGGACAGGAAGGAACACTGAAGCTTTCTTT
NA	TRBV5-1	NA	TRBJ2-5	CASSPAILYQETQYF	TGCGCCAGCAGCCCCGCGATCCTGTACCAAGAGACCCAGTACTTC
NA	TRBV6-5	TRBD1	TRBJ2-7	CASSFTGTGVYEQYF	TGTGCCAGCAGTTTCACCGGGACAGGGGTCTACGAGCAGTACTTC
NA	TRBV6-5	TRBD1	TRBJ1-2	CASRRTGTAYGYTF	TGTGCCAGCAGAAGAACCGGGACAGCTTATGGCTACACCTTC
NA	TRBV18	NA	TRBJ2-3	CASRLEDTQYF	TGTGCCAGCCGGTTAGAAGATACGCAGTATTTT
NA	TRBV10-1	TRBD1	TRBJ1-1	CASLQGGGNTEAFF	TGCGCCAGCCTTCAGGGGGGCGGAAACACTGAAGCTTTCTTT
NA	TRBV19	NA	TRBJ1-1	CASSGTLGTEAFF	TGTGCCAGTAGTGGGACACTGGGGACTGAAGCTTTCTTT
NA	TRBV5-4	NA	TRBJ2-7	CASSWDGTLREQYF	TGTGCCAGCAGCTGGGATGGGACTTTGAGGGAGCAGTACTTC
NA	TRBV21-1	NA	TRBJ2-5	CASKPDWGTNVNKKETQYF	TGTGCCAGCAAGCCAGATTGGGGGACTAACGTTAACAAGAAAGAGACCCAGTACTTC
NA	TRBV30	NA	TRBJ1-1	CASVRGHSNTEAFF	TGTGCCTCGGTTCGCGGGCACTCGAACACTGAAGCTTTCTTT
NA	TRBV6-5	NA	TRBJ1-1	CASRDTGIEAFF	TGTGCCAGCAGGGATACAGGGATTGAAGCTTTCTTT
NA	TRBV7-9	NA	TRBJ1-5	CASSPQDQPQHF	TGTGCCAGCAGCCCACAGGATCAGCCCCAGCATTTT
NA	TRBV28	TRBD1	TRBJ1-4	CASRDRASEKLFF	TGTGCCAGCAGAGACAGGGCGAGTGAAAAACTGTTTTTT
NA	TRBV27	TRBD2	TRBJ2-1	CASSLRGTSGYNEQFF	TGTGCCAGCAGTTTGCGGGGGACTAGCGGTTACAATGAGCAGTTCTTC
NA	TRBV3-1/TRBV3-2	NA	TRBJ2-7	CASSQTSEQYF	TGTGCCAGCAGCCAAACATCCGAGCAGTACTTC